The text below deals with one TCR beta chain. This clonotype has a count of ten or more. This receptor's antigen is unknown. Per-nucleotide qualities are absent, and no much larger clonotype sits a single base away. V is cut back by 2 bases and J by 4 bases, with 3 bases in the junction unmatched. The germline V gene (reference sequence) gives CDR1 as DFQATT and CDR2 as SNEGSKA. The CDR3 holds 14 amino acids from the cysteine to the phenylalanine. The entry retains the CDR3 DNA only, 42 bases that are in frame from base 1. Patients with hyperthyroidism were aged 18 to 65 years, had been newly diagnosed, and had a disease duration of less than 2 months. Patients with other autoimmune diseases, uncontrolled infections, pregnancy or lactation were excluded. Diagnosis relied on clinical symptoms, serum thyroxine, TRAb, thyroid ultrasound and orbital computed tomography. Total RNA was extracted with Trizol reagent and quality-checked on an Agilent 2100 Bioanalyzer.

For repertoire sequencing, TCR beta CDR3 regions were amplified from RNA transcripts. The first round of RT-PCR was done with HTBI primers and the Qiagen OneStep RT-PCR kit, and was followed by a second round of multiplex PCR, then size selection and purification. Libraries were sequenced paired-end with 100 bp reads on an Illumina HiSeq2000. As for the authors' bioinformatics: SOAPnuke was used to process the reads, removing any read that contained adapters or uncalled bases, had a mean Phred below 15, or lacked an exact match to the constant primer or identifier. High-quality paired reads were merged with COPE v1.2.5. Clonotypes were defined as unique nucleotide sequences and were aligned to IMGT TRB V, D and J references using MiTCR v1.1. The analysis was limited to V-J combinations with a frequency above 0.0001, which together covered around 99% of the repertoires. A TCR clonal expansion and chaos score per V-J combination was defined as the ratio of F50 clonal expansion to chaos observed in the TCRdist matrix. Welch's t-statistics and random forest were used to reduce features to 10 to 15 V-J combinations, which were fed into a naive Bayes classifier. The similarity between thyroid and blood repertoires was quantified using the Morisita-Horn index. TCRdb redid the processing of the public reads, applying fastp at Q25 and MiXCR, and retained in-frame beta chains. One record per CDR3 amino acid sequence lists the most common genes and DNA. The V and J calls and clone size are TCRdb's, not the authors'. A total of more than 1,000,000 distinct CDR3 sequences appear in this sample, about 40% of them only once. The ten largest clones take up over 8.5% of the sample.

This entry belongs to a study of Graves' ophthalmopathy and Graves' hyperthyroidism (dated by TCRdb to 2016 to 2019). Study-wide context: Hyperthyroidism was defined as stable when no progression to ophthalmopathy occurred within 18 months of follow-up. In over five hyperthyroidism patients, the T-cell repertoires found in thyroid tissue were compared with those found in blood. To explore V-J signatures distinguishing ophthalmopathy from hyperthyroidism, a discovery set of roughly 100 patients (43 ophthalmopathy, about 57 stable hyperthyroidism) was enrolled. Following sample collection, hyperthyroidism patients were given methimazole at a starting dose of 30 mg daily, and ophthalmopathy patients were given high-dose intravenous methylprednisolone. An independent validation cohort comprised 18 hyperthyroidism patients and about 16 patients who later progressed from hyperthyroidism to ophthalmopathy. In total, around 130 blood samples were TCR-sequenced: 40 to 45 ophthalmopathy, over 70 hyperthyroidism and some 17 hyperthyroidism-to-ophthalmopathy patients. To tell Graves' ophthalmopathy apart from Graves' hyperthyroidism, and to predict which patients would progress to ophthalmopathy, the study relied on TCR beta repertoire signatures. The paper as a whole reports these results and caveats: Ophthalmopathy was separated from stable hyperthyroidism by the 13-signature model with more than 85% sensitivity and roughly 83% specificity in cross-validation and with 80%/75% in the test set. Most expanded thyroid clonotypes with a frequency above 0.001 also appeared in blood, which suggests that blood repertoires may reflect the immune response in the thyroid. No statistical method was used to predetermine the sample size, and group allocation was not hidden from the investigators. In validation, the model predicted ophthalmopathy progression with roughly 68% sensitivity and 72.22% specificity; some twelve predicted patients were CT-confirmed with GO in a median of around 6.5 months.

The clonotype was recovered from an adult man with Graves' hyperthyroidism. Sequenced material: peripheral blood or thyroid tissue (not recorded which). The rearrangement combines TRBV20-1 with TRBJ2-5; 11 nucleotides in the junction match TRBD2. CDR3 sequence: CSARPLAGGETQYF. Read as DNA, the sequence is TGCAGTGCTAGACCCCTAGCGGGAGGAGAGACCCAGTACTTC.